This TCR beta chain was profiled in a study of T cell repertoires in cytomegalovirus infection (dated by TCRdb to the late 2010s). For context, the study as a whole: Donor HLA type was relevant to the analysis, as public TCR beta signatures indicated carriage of CMV infection together with the matching HLA type. What the research found in general, with its limitations: In both this cohort and an independent cohort of 352 donors, the cumulative frequency of public TCR beta family members distinguished carriers of CMV infection plus the relevant HLA type. The ex vivo response was dominated by HLA-C-restricted CMV-specific TCR beta clonotypes, and the single most frequent clonotype in two of eight donors was supplied by these HLA-C-restricted clonotypes.

The CDR3 covers 12 residues, taking in both the cysteine and the phenylalanine. The only DNA kept is the CDR3, 36 bases in frame from the first base. V and J are truncated by 5 bases and 4 bases respectively, leaving an intervening sequence of 9 bases. The instrument given in TCRdb is Illumina HiSeq 1500. TCRdb redid the processing of the public reads, applying fastp at Q25 and MiXCR, and retained in-frame beta chains. For every CDR3 protein sequence, its rows merge into one entry that carries the most common genes and DNA. This sample gives under 250,000 distinct CDR3 sequences in total; 12% of them show up just once. 1.6% of the sample is in the top ten clones. The table lists this clonotype with many counts. It has no known antigen specificity. No per-base quality is available; no much larger clone lies one base away.

The sequenced material came from PBMCs. In this chain, TRBV12-3 or TRBV12-4 is recombined with TRBJ2-7; no D gene can be assigned with confidence. The TCR originated in a human donor in good health (CMV status not recorded). Some clones in this sample may be carry-over from other donors' samples. The CDR3 loop reads CASSPQAYEQYF. The bases read TGTGCCAGCAGTCCCCAGGCTTACGAGCAGTACTTC.